This T cell receptor (beta chain) was sequenced in a study of blood T cells in healthy people across ages. Each donor's blood draw was ten milliliters of peripheral blood. Per sample, no less than 5.5 micrograms of total RNA were extracted. Primed by a sample-barcoded 5' primer and a J-beta primer mix, a second PCR proceeded for roughly 6 to 12 cycles. TCRdb redid the calling of the 5' RACE reads with MiXCR, one entry per CDR3 protein. The table has about 800,000 distinct CDR3 sequences, roughly 46% seen once. Study-wide points: Significant beta diversity loss was already apparent by age about 39, declining roughly linearly.

Details on this clonotype: The target antigen is unknown.

Looked up from germline, CDR1 is MDHEN and CDR2 is SYDVKM. CDR3 size: 18 residues. Germline trimming cut 6 bases from V and 5 bases from J; bases unmatched to any gene: 18. The TCR originated in a man older than 75 in good health. The V call is TRBV28, the J call TRBJ2-3, with 9 bases identical to TRBD2. Source material: blood. CDR3 nucleotide sequence: TGTGCCAGCAGGACGACTAGCGGATCCGGTGCTCGGATAGATACGCAGTATTTT. Protein product: CASRTTSGSGARIDTQYF.